Following are 19 T cell receptor beta chains from one sample sequenced in a study of vaccination effects on CD4 cells after COVID-19. TCRdb's table, derived via immunoSEQ multiplex PCR, lists solely in-frame clones and lacks some. The repertoire holds tens of thousands of clones, with about two thirds as singletons. Expansion of antigen-specific CD4+ T cells with viral peptide pools was carried out by the ViraFEST assay before sequencing. CD4+ T cell isolation took place after approximately 11 days of culture. In the vaccine recipients, nucleocapsid antibodies were negative and there was no prior SARS-CoV-2 infection. Their antigen targets remain unknown. Sequenced material: CD4+ T cells from PBMCs cultured with SARS-CoV-2 spike peptides, taken before COVID-19 vaccination. These receptors all stem from a human donor who received a COVID-19 vaccine.

The V call is TRBV3-1 (or the pseudogene TRBV3-2), the J call TRBJ1-2, with 7 bases identical to TRBD1. J gave up 0 bases and V 1 base, and 5 bases lay outside the gene matches. CDR1 is LGHDT, CDR2 YNNKEL, per germline (reference sequence). The CDR3 covers 16 residues. The CDR3: CASSQGQGLANYGYTF. Written as DNA, the CDR3 is TGTGCCAGCAGCCAAGGACAGGGACTCGCTAACTATGGCTACACCTTC.

In its sample, this clone was seen a few times. The chain carries TRBV10-3 and TRBJ1-2, with TRBD1 as a possible D gene (5 bases). Looked up from germline, CDR1 is ENHRY and CDR2 is SYGVKD. CDR3 length equals 14 residues. V lost 7 bases and J 5 bases, leaving 17 bases between the germline ends. CDR3 sequence: CAIKGTRDEYGYTF. DNA for the CDR3: TGTGCCATCAAGGGCACCCGGGACGAATATGGCTACACCTTC.

This chain links TRBV6-2 or TRBV6-3 with TRBJ2-1; 8 nucleotides align to TRBD2. The CDR3 runs 15 residues. The germline CDR1 and CDR2 sequences are MNHEY and SVGEGT. V dropped 10 bases and J dropped 9; count of bases not matched to a gene: 17. In DNA, the CDR3 is TGTGCCACTAGCCCGTCCGGGACTAGGGTTTCTGAGCAGTTCTTC. Its protein is CATSPSGTRVSEQFF.

The chain is built from TRBV12-3 or TRBV12-4 and TRBJ1-2; D gene unclear. This CDR3 spans 12 amino acids. V was shortened by 5 bases and J by 3 bases, with 7 bases between the two germline ends. CDR3 region: CASSQTDYGYTF. CDR3 nucleotides: TGTGCCAGCAGTCAGACCGACTATGGCTACACCTTC.

This clone was detected once. The CDR3 DNA reads as TGCAGCGAGGGACTAGCGGGAAGCTCCTACAATGAGCAGTTCTTC. Translating gives CSEGLAGSSYNEQFF. This chain links TRBV29-1 with TRBJ2-1, with 13 positions matching TRBD2. Trimming removed 7 bases from V and 0 bases from J; junction bases left unmatched: 3. Per the germline V gene, CDR1 is SQVTM and CDR2 is ANQGSEA. CDR3 size: 15 residues.

The CDR3 nucleotides read TGTGCCAGCAGTTTATTTGTGGGGGTTAATGAAAAACTGTTTTTT. Protein: CASSLFVGVNEKLFF. This chain uses TRBV27 with TRBJ1-4; possibly TRBD1 for D (5 bases). V was trimmed by 1 base and J by 4 bases, leaving 10 bases between them. Germline V lookup: CDR1 MNHEY, CDR2 SMNVEV (reference sequence). The CDR3 contains 15 residues.

V and J are TRBV15 and TRBJ1-6; D gene uncertain. The CDR3 has 14 amino acids. The V gene's germline CDR1 is LNHNV and CDR2 YYDKDF (reference sequence). Deletions cut 4 bases from V and 4 bases from J, with 8 bases between. The DNA for the CDR3 is TGTGCCACCAGCACCGACTTTTATAATTCACCCCTCCACTTT. This sequence encodes CATSTDFYNSPLHF.

The rearrangement uses TRBV2 and TRBJ2-7; no clear D gene. The CDR3 runs 13 residues. Per germline, CDR1 SNHLY and CDR2 FYNNEI. Trimming took off 5 bases at V and 5 bases at J, with 13 bases between the two ends. The CDR3: CASSLFPRDEQYF. The CDR3 nucleotides read TGTGCCAGCAGTCTTTTCCCCCGGGACGAGCAGTACTTC.

The rearrangement joins TRBV7-6 to TRBJ2-7, with 11 bases aligning to TRBD2. The V and J ends lost 0 bases and 5 bases, in that order; junction bases with no gene match: 15. Looked up from germline, CDR1 is SGHVS and CDR2 is FNYEAQ. The CDR3 contains 19 residues. DNA for the CDR3: TGTGCCAGCAGCTTAGCGCCTCGAATTGGGACTAGCGGTAACCACGAGCAGTACTTC. Translation: CASSLAPRIGTSGNHEQYF.

This clone appeared a single time. The chain carries TRBV5-4 and TRBJ1-2; D is possibly TRBD1 (6 bases). Germline V CDR1 and CDR2: SGHNT, YYREEE (reference sequence). The CDR3 loop spans 13 amino acids. The ends were cut back, 5 bases at V and 6 bases at J, with 14 bases in the middle. Here the CDR3 DNA reads TGTGCCAGCAGTGTACAGGGTCGCGATGGCTACACCTTC. The encoded protein is CASSVQGRDGYTF.

This clone has only a few counts. The chain links TRBV5-1 to TRBJ1-1, with D uncertain. Germline loops: CDR1 SGHRS, CDR2 YFSETQ. This CDR3 region has 14 residues. The V end was cut by 4 bases, the J end by 1 base, with 11 bases between. As DNA, the CDR3 is TGCGCCAGCAGCCCTCGGTCTTGGAACACTGAAGCTTTCTTT. It specifies CASSPRSWNTEAFF. Looking up the rest from reference TRBV5-1 and TRBJ1-1 gives the full variable domain: KAGVTQTPRYLIKTRGQQVTLSCSPISGHRSVSWYQQTPGQGLQFLFEYFSETQRNKGNFPGRFSGRQFSNSRSEMNVSTLELGDSALYLCASSPRSWNTEAFFGQGTRLTVV.

This clone was observed a handful of times. The chain couples TRBV29-1 to TRBJ1-1; D not resolved. Trimming removed 7 bases at V and 4 bases at J, with 19 bases between. Per germline, CDR1 SQVTM and CDR2 ANQGSEA. CDR3 length equals 14 residues. This CDR3 is CSAVVNQVGTEAFF. CDR3 nucleotide sequence: TGCAGCGCCGTAGTCAATCAGGTGGGCACTGAAGCTTTCTTT. The complete variable domain, with remaining parts taken from reference TRBV29-1 and TRBJ1-1, reads SAVISQKPSRDICQRGTSLTIQCQVDSQVTMMFWYRQQPGQSLTLIATANQGSEATYESGFVIDKFPISRPNLTFSTLTVSNMSPEDSSIYLCSAVVNQVGTEAFFGQGTRLTVV.

This clone has at least ten counts. The chain couples TRBV6-4 to TRBJ1-2, with TRBD1 identical over 9 bases. Trimming took 6 bases from V and 10 from J; bases not matched to a gene: 9. The CDR3 is 13 amino acids. Germline CDR1 is MRHNA and CDR2 is SNTAGT. The CDR3 loop reads CASRPGTGYDYTF. Written as DNA, the CDR3 is TGTGCCAGCAGGCCCGGGACAGGGTACGACTACACCTTC.

Here the CDR3 reads CATSQGLVDEQFF. In DNA, the CDR3 is TGTGCCACCAGCCAAGGACTAGTCGATGAGCAGTTCTTC. The chain couples TRBV15 to TRBJ2-1; the match to TRBD2 covers 7 bases. The CDR3 has 13 amino acids. Germline CDR1 and CDR2: LNHNV and YYDKDF (reference sequence). Germline trimming cut 5 bases from V and 8 bases from J; bases unmatched to any gene: 6. The complete variable domain, with remaining parts taken from reference TRBV15 and TRBJ2-1, reads DAMVIQNPRYQVTQFGKPVTLSCSQTLNHNVMYWYQQKSSQAPKLLFHYYDKDFNNEADTPDNFQSRRPNTSFCFLDIRSPGLGDTAMYLCATSQGLVDEQFFGPGTRLTVL.

This chain joins TRBV19 and TRBJ1-4; D possibly corresponds to TRBD1 (5 bases). Trimming took off 6 bases at V and 5 bases at J, with 13 bases between the two ends. CDR1 and CDR2 from the germline V gene are LNHDA and SQIVND (reference sequence). The CDR3 sequence is 14 residues long. The CDR3 loop is CASRSGTGNEKLFF. As DNA, the CDR3 is TGTGCCAGTAGATCCGGGACGGGGAATGAAAAACTGTTTTTT.

This clone showed up just a few times. The CDR3 is CASGLYTNTGGMYSPLHF. The CDR3 DNA sequence: TGTGCCAGCGGATTATACACTAACACAGGGGGCATGTATTCACCCCTCCACTTT. The J gene is TRBJ1-6, the V gene TRBV27, with 9 positions matching TRBD1. The CDR3 extends over 18 amino acids. Unmatched junction bases numbered 19, after V lost 8 bases and J lost 8 bases. Germline-derived CDR1 and CDR2 are MNHEY and SMNVEV (reference sequence).

This clone appeared a few times. The V gene is TRBV6-2 or TRBV6-3, the J gene TRBJ2-7; 13 bases are shared with TRBD2. V trimming: 6 bases; J trimming: 0 bases; junction bases outside the gene matches: 5. The germline V gene encodes CDR1 MNHEY and CDR2 SVGEGT. CDR3 size: 16 residues. The CDR3 nucleotides are TGTGCCAGCAGCCGAGGGACTAGCGGGATCTCCTACGAGCAGTACTTC. This sequence encodes CASSRGTSGISYEQYF.

CDR3 sequence: CASSPPKLNTEAFF. In DNA, the CDR3 is TGTGCCAGCAGCCCCCCCAAGCTGAACACTGAAGCTTTCTTT. The rearrangement joins TRBV6-2 or TRBV6-3 to TRBJ1-1; D gene uncertain. Trimming took off 6 bases at V and 0 bases at J, with 11 bases between the two ends. This CDR3 contains 14 residues. CDR1 and CDR2 from the germline V gene are MNHEY and SVGEGT.

The V and J genes are TRBV15 and TRBJ2-7, with D unresolved. Germline CDR1 reads LNHNV; CDR2 reads YYDKDF (reference sequence). V lost 1 base and J 3 bases, leaving 13 bases between the germline ends. This CDR3 has 15 residues. The CDR3 sequence: CATSRGKGVYYEQYF. The CDR3 DNA is TGTGCCACCAGCAGAGGAAAGGGCGTATACTACGAGCAGTACTTC.